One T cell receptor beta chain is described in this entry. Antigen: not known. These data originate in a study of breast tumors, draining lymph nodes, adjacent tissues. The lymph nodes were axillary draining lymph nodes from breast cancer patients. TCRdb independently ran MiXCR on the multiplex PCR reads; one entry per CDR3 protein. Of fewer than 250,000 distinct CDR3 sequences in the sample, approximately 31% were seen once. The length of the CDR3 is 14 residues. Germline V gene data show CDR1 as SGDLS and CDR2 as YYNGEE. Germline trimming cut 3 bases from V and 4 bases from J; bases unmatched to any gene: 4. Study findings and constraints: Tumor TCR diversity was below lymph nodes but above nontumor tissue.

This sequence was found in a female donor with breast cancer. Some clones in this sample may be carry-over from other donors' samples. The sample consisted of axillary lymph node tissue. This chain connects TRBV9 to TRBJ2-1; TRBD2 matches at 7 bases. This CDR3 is CASSALARYNEQFF. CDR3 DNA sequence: TGTGCCAGCAGCGCACTAGCGCGGTACAATGAGCAGTTCTTC.